These 9 T cell receptor beta chains were sequenced from one sample in a study of blood T cell repertoires in COVID-19. Assay used: immunoSEQ multiplex PCR; TCRdb lists only in-frame clones, some missing. The table records approximately 80,000 clones, around 86% of them present only once. Sequenced material: peripheral blood. These receptors all stem from a human donor in a cohort sampled during active COVID-19.

The V gene is TRBV18, the J gene TRBJ1-3; D is undetermined. The CDR3 spans 17 residues. V was pared by 1 base and J by 1 base, with 14 bases between. Germline CDR1 and CDR2: KGHSH and LQKENI. CDR3 region: CASSPLPGVYSGNTIYF. The CDR3 nucleotides read TGTGCCAGCTCACCACTTCCGGGTGTGTATTCTGGAAACACCATATATTTT.

V gene TRBV7-6 combines with J gene TRBJ2-5, with no clear D. The CDR3 covers 16 residues. The germline V gene has CDR1 SGHVS and CDR2 FNYEAQ. V was shortened by 4 bases and J by 5 bases, with 20 bases between the two germline ends. The CDR3 reads CASSSRQSPSTETQYF. The CDR3 nucleotides read TGTGCCAGCAGCTCGCGGCAATCCCCATCAACGGAGACCCAGTACTTC.

V gene TRBV4-2 combines with J gene TRBJ2-1, with 8 bases fitting TRBD2. The CDR3 has 16 residues. The germline gives CDR1 LGHNA, CDR2 YNFKEQ. J lost 7 bases, V lost 1 base, and 9 bases had no gene match. The CDR3 region is CASSQGYRGGGNEQFF. For the CDR3, the DNA is TGTGCCAGCAGCCAAGGCTACCGGGGCGGGGGGAATGAGCAGTTCTTC.

V usage is TRBV4-1 and J usage is TRBJ2-1; 10 bases fit TRBD2. Germline CDR1 MGHRA, CDR2 YSYEKL. Trimming at V came to 1 base and at J to 4 bases, leaving 7 bases not matched to a gene. This CDR3 contains 17 residues. CDR3 protein: CASSQGPQRGGYNEQFF. DNA of the CDR3: TGCGCCAGCAGCCAAGGGCCCCAGCGGGGGGGATACAATGAGCAGTTCTTC.

The chain joins TRBV30 to TRBJ1-2; D perhaps matches TRBD1 (6 bases). Germline V gene data show CDR1 as GTSNPN and CDR2 as SVGIG (reference sequence). V dropped 3 bases and J dropped 4 bases, with 18 bases sitting between them. This CDR3 has 15 residues. This chain's CDR3 is CAWSITGQIFYGYTF. The CDR3 nucleotides read TGTGCCTGGAGCATTACTGGACAGATTTTCTATGGCTACACCTTC.

The gene calls are TRBV2 and TRBJ1-4; a weak D match, TRBD1 (5 bases). The CDR3 length is 13 residues. Trimming cost V 6 bases and J 8 bases, with 13 bases left between them. Germline V gene lookup returns CDR1 SNHLY and CDR2 FYNNEI. The CDR3 is CASSLGVVEKLFF. The CDR3 bases are TGTGCCAGCAGCTTAGGGGTAGTGGAAAAACTGTTTTTT.

The rearrangement links TRBV21-1 to TRBJ1-5; the D call in the table, TRBD1, was not verified against the DNA. TRBV21-1 is annotated as a pseudogene. This CDR3 comprises 18 residues. This CDR3 reads CASSKPLPDRTINQPQHF. The CDR3 DNA reads TGTGCCAGCAGCAAACCTCTTCCGGACAGGACGATCAATCAGCCCCAGCATTTT.

The chain recombines TRBV4-1 with TRBJ1-6; perhaps TRBD1 as D (6 bases). The CDR3 contains 18 residues. The germline CDR1 and CDR2 sequences are MGHRA and YSYEKL. The ends were cut back, 3 bases at V and 6 bases at J, with 21 bases in the middle. The CDR3 DNA reads TGCGCCAGCAGCCACCCTCAAAGTACAGGGTATTTTAATTCACCCCTCCACTTT. Its protein is CASSHPQSTGYFNSPLHF.

This sequence joins TRBV5-1 and TRBJ2-3; possibly TRBD2 for D (6 bases). CDR3 size: 16 residues. V lost 2 bases and J 0 bases, leaving 13 bases between the germline ends. Germline V gene sequence: CDR1 SGHRS, CDR2 YFSETQ. Here the CDR3 reads CASSFGSGTSTDTQYF. The DNA for the CDR3 is TGCGCCAGCAGCTTCGGTAGCGGAACTAGCACAGATACGCAGTATTTT. The full variable domain, completed using reference TRBV5-1 and TRBJ2-3, is KAGVTQTPRYLIKTRGQQVTLSCSPISGHRSVSWYQQTPGQGLQFLFEYFSETQRNKGNFPGRFSGRQFSNSRSEMNVSTLELGDSALYLCASSFGSGTSTDTQYFGPGTRLTVL.